The rows below give T cell receptor beta chains drawn from one sample of a study of CXCR3-negative and CXCR3-positive naive CD8 T cells. Reanalyzing the 5' RACE reads, TCRdb keeps one entry per CDR3 protein, without DNA. This sample contains approximately 83,000 distinct CDR3 sequences. The sample taken for sequencing was naive CXCR3- CD8+ T cells from blood. The receptors stem from a human donor in good health. Some clones in this sample may be carry-over from other donors' samples. CDR3s include the opening cysteine and the closing phenylalanine or tryptophan. Rows give clone size only sometimes, using once, few, many, or a class for an expanded clone.

cdr3_aa: CASSYLDGERGYGYTF; v_call: TRBV7-9; j_call: TRBJ1-2; clone_size: .
cdr3_aa: CASSQEEGEAFF; v_call: TRBV14; j_call: TRBJ1-1; clone_size: .
cdr3_aa: CSVELEVGETQYF; v_call: TRBV29-1; j_call: TRBJ2-5; clone_size: .
cdr3_aa: CASSLRRSTDTQYF; v_call: TRBV13; j_call: TRBJ2-3; clone_size: .
cdr3_aa: CATSREGLAGVTDTQYF; v_call: TRBV15; j_call: TRBJ2-3; clone_size: .
cdr3_aa: CTSSPRVARFF; v_call: TRBV1; j_call: TRBJ2-1; clone_size: .
cdr3_aa: CASSFFVGREDTEAFF; v_call: TRBV7-9; j_call: TRBJ1-1; clone_size: .
cdr3_aa: CASSPEGAAVGEQYF; v_call: TRBV9; j_call: TRBJ2-7; clone_size: .
cdr3_aa: CASTEFRPSSGANVLTF; v_call: TRBV28; j_call: TRBJ2-6; clone_size: .
cdr3_aa: CASSPGLAGGEQFF; v_call: TRBV4-1; j_call: TRBJ2-1; clone_size: .
cdr3_aa: CASSPLWAGEETQYF; v_call: TRBV3-1; j_call: TRBJ2-5; clone_size: .
cdr3_aa: CSVEDGTTPTYEQYF; v_call: TRBV29-1; j_call: TRBJ2-7; clone_size: .
cdr3_aa: CASSLEGENIQYF; v_call: TRBV5-1; j_call: TRBJ2-4; clone_size: .
cdr3_aa: CASILLLGTEAFF; v_call: TRBV6-2/TRBV6-3; j_call: TRBJ1-1; clone_size: .
cdr3_aa: CASSSTITGGPHTDTQYF; v_call: TRBV12-3/TRBV12-4; j_call: TRBJ2-3; clone_size: .
cdr3_aa: CASSPDGTSGYNEQFF; v_call: TRBV7-3; j_call: TRBJ2-1; clone_size: .
cdr3_aa: CASSQAYNEQFF; v_call: TRBV3-1; j_call: TRBJ2-1; clone_size: .
cdr3_aa: CSVEIAGAYNEQFF; v_call: TRBV29-1; j_call: TRBJ2-1; clone_size: .
cdr3_aa: CSARDLGGINYGYTF; v_call: TRBV20-1; j_call: TRBJ1-2; clone_size: large
cdr3_aa: CASIQQGRTEAFF; v_call: TRBV2; j_call: TRBJ1-1; clone_size: .
cdr3_aa: CSALSGGPSYEQYF; v_call: TRBV29-1; j_call: TRBJ2-7; clone_size: .
cdr3_aa: CSVADWDNSYEQYF; v_call: TRBV29-1; j_call: TRBJ2-7; clone_size: .
cdr3_aa: CAIRDSGESDTQYF; v_call: TRBV10-3; j_call: TRBJ2-3; clone_size: .
cdr3_aa: CASTPGAGENYGYTF; v_call: TRBV4-2; j_call: TRBJ1-2; clone_size: .
cdr3_aa: CASSPSPGSHEAFF; v_call: TRBV6-2/TRBV6-3; j_call: TRBJ1-1; clone_size: .
cdr3_aa: CASSLVGHPVYNEQFF; v_call: TRBV27; j_call: TRBJ2-1; clone_size: .
cdr3_aa: CASSLETSGYYNEQFF; v_call: TRBV5-1; j_call: TRBJ2-1; clone_size: .
cdr3_aa: CASSGDRVANYGYTF; v_call: TRBV7-9; j_call: TRBJ1-2; clone_size: .
cdr3_aa: CSARASIAGTERYEQYF; v_call: TRBV20-1; j_call: TRBJ2-7; clone_size: .
cdr3_aa: CASSSPGQIYGYTF; v_call: TRBV28; j_call: TRBJ1-2; clone_size: .
cdr3_aa: CASSRLGPGGSPLHF; v_call: TRBV7-9; j_call: TRBJ1-6; clone_size: .
cdr3_aa: CASSQDQSGDTQYF; v_call: TRBV4-3; j_call: TRBJ2-3; clone_size: .
cdr3_aa: CASSESVGRNTEAFF; v_call: TRBV10-2; j_call: TRBJ1-1; clone_size: .
cdr3_aa: CSAPASGGARFTDTQYF; v_call: TRBV20-1; j_call: TRBJ2-3; clone_size: .
cdr3_aa: CASSLRGWDEQYF; v_call: TRBV28; j_call: TRBJ2-7; clone_size: .
cdr3_aa: CASSMPDRAFYPPQFF; v_call: TRBV27; j_call: TRBJ2-1; clone_size: .
cdr3_aa: CASEPMTTYEQYF; v_call: TRBV7-9; j_call: TRBJ2-7; clone_size: .
cdr3_aa: CASSKPGAPETQYF; v_call: TRBV7-9; j_call: TRBJ2-5; clone_size: .
cdr3_aa: CSASVSYTYEQYF; v_call: TRBV20-1; j_call: TRBJ2-7; clone_size: .
cdr3_aa: CASTRYWRGALTDTQYF; v_call: TRBV4-1; j_call: TRBJ2-3; clone_size: .
cdr3_aa: CASSLVEDGYTF; v_call: TRBV7-2; j_call: TRBJ1-2; clone_size: .
cdr3_aa: CATGTGGWEQYF; v_call: TRBV27; j_call: TRBJ2-7; clone_size: .